The clone carrying this TCR beta chain was seen at least ten times. This entry is derived from a study of prognosis after radiotherapy for stage I lung cancer. Study context: Patients (around 13 men, roughly six women) were aged about 53 to 85, median approximately 74 years.

Trimming pared 3 bases from V and 2 bases from J, leaving 11 bases between. The germline CDR1 and CDR2 sequences are MGHDK and SYGVNS. The CDR3 is 15 amino acids. Investigators drew around 6 milliliters of peripheral blood at each of two time points. Two-round multiplex PCR on genomic DNA was the method by which TCR beta CDR3 was amplified. Individual primers that were specific to each TRBV and TRBJ gene served in first-round PCR. TCRdb recomputed calls from the multiplex PCR reads with MiXCR, one row per CDR3 protein. The top ten clones hold under 40% of a sample with 17,000 or so distinct CDR3 sequences, about 46% of them seen once.

This TCR was recovered from a donor over 45 with non-small cell lung cancer. The V and J genes are TRBV25-1 and TRBJ1-5; tentative D call: TRBD1 (6 bases). Here the sequenced sample was PBMCs, taken before or after stereotactic body radiation therapy (not recorded which). The CDR3 spells CASSDGTSGNQPQHF. The CDR3 coding sequence is TGTGCCAGCAGTGACGGGACATCTGGCAATCAGCCCCAGCATTTT.